This TCR beta chain was identified in a study of blood T cells in healthy people across ages. Study results and caveats: Diversity estimates drawn from one million T cells were deemed underestimates. Long-lived and aged donors differed, with more naive CD4+ cells and higher diversity in the long-lived.

The authors ran a second PCR of roughly 7 to 11 cycles using a sample-barcoded 5' primer and a J-beta primer mix. TCRdb independently ran MiXCR on the 5' RACE reads; one entry per CDR3 protein. The repertoire includes fewer than 1,200,000 distinct CDR3 sequences, approximately 25% of them detected once, and less than 0.75% sits in the top ten. This clonotype was seen at least ten times. Its matching antigen is unknown. This sample also belongs to another study, concerning T cells of mothers and their children. From that second work: There was no detection of any persistent microchimeric T cell clones.

This TCR derives from a girl aged 2 to 10 in good health. Input material: blood.

The chain's CDR3 is CASSQGLDEQFF. DNA for the CDR3: TGTGCCAGCAGCCAAGGACTCGATGAGCAGTTCTTC. The rearrangement joins TRBV3-1 to TRBJ2-1, with unresolved D. Germline V CDR1 and CDR2: LGHDT, YNNKEL (reference sequence). The CDR3 covers 12 residues. Trimming removed 1 base at V and 8 bases at J, with 6 bases between.